This T cell receptor beta chain was identified during a study of T cell responses to AZD1222 COVID-19 vaccine. V dropped 0 bases and J dropped 7; count of bases not matched to a gene: 8. The CDR3 has 15 amino acids. Germline-derived CDR1 and CDR2 are LGHDT and YNNKEL (reference sequence). Libraries were prepared by immunoSEQ multiplex PCR; TCRdb keeps only in-frame clonotypes and omits some of them. In the table there are about 130,000 clones, over 75% of which are singletons. On this clone: The target antigen is unknown.

Study results and caveats: CD4 TCRs linked to vaccination spanned spike, dominating at 160-218 and 743-854.

The chain combines TRBV3-1 (or the pseudogene TRBV3-2) with TRBJ1-2; 7 bases match TRBD1. The sequence was collected from an adult in good health. The sequences come from peripheral blood, collected on day 0 of AZD1222 vaccination. The CDR3 DNA follows: TGTGCCAGCAGCCAAGATAAAGGGACAGTCTCTGGCTACACCTTC. Its translation: CASSQDKGTVSGYTF.